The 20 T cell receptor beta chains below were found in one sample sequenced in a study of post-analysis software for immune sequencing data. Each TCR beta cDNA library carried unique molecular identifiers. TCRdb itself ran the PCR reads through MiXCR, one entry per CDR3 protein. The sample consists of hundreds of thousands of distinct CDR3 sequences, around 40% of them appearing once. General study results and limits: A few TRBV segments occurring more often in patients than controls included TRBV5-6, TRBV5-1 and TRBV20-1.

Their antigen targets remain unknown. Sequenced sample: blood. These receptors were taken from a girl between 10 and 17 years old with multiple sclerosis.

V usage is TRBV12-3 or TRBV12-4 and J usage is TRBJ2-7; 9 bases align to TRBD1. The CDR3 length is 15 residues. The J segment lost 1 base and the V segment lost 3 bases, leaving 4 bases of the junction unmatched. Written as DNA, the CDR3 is TGTGCCAGCAGTTTGGACAGGGGAAGATCCTACGAGCAGTACTTC. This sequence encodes CASSLDRGRSYEQYF.

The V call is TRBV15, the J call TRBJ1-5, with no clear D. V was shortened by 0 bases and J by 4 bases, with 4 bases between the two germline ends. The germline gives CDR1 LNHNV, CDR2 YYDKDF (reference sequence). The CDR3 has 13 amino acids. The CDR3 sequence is CATSRDRNQPQHF. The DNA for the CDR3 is TGTGCCACCAGCAGAGATCGGAATCAGCCCCAGCATTTT.

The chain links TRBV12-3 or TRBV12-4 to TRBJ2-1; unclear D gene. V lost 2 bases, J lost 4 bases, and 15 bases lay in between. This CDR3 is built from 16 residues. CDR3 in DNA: TGTGCCAGCAGTTTACGGCCCACCCTGGAATACAATGAGCAGTTCTTC. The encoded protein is CASSLRPTLEYNEQFF.

Here the CDR3 DNA reads TGTGCCAGCAGCGTAGGCACCTCCTACGAGCAGTACTTC. Amino acid sequence: CASSVGTSYEQYF. This chain joins TRBV9 and TRBJ2-7; unclear D gene. The CDR3 runs 13 residues. CDR1 is SGDLS and CDR2 is YYNGEE in the germline V gene. V was trimmed by 0 bases and J by 0 bases, leaving 4 bases between them.

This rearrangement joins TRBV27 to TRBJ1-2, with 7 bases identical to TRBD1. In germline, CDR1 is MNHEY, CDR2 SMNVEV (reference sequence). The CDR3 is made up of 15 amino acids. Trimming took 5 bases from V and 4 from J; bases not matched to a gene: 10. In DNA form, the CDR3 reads TGTGCCAGCAGTGTACGGGACAGTCTATTCTATGGCTACACCTTC. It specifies CASSVRDSLFYGYTF.

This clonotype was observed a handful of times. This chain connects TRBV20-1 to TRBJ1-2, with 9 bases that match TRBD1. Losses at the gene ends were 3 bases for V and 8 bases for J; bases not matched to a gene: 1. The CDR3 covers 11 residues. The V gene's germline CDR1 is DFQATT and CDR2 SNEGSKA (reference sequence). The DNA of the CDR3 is TGCAGTGCTAGGACAGGGGGGGGCTACACCTTC. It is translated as CSARTGGGYTF.

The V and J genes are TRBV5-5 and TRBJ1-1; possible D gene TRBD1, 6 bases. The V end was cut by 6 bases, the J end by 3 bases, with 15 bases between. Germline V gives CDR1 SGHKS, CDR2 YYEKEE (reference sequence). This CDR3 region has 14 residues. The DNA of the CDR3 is TGTGCCAGCACCCTACTGGCAGGGGACACTGAAGCTTTCTTT. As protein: CASTLLAGDTEAFF.

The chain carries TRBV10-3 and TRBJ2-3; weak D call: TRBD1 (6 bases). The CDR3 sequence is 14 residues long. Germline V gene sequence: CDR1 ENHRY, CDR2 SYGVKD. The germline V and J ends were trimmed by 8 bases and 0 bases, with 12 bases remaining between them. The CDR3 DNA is TGTGCCATCGATATCGACAGGAGCACAGATACGCAGTATTTT. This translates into CAIDIDRSTDTQYF.

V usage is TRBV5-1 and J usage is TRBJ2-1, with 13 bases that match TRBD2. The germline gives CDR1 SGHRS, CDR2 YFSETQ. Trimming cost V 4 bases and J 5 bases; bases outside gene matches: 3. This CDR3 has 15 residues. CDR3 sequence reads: CASSALAGGHNEQFF. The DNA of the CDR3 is TGCGCCAGCAGCGCACTAGCGGGGGGGCACAATGAGCAGTTCTTC.

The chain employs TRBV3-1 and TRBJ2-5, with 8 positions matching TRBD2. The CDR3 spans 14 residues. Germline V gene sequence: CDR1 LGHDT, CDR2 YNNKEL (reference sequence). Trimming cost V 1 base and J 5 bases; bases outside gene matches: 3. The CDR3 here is CASSQAGGKETQYF. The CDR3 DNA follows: TGTGCCAGCAGCCAAGCGGGGGGGAAGGAGACCCAGTACTTC.

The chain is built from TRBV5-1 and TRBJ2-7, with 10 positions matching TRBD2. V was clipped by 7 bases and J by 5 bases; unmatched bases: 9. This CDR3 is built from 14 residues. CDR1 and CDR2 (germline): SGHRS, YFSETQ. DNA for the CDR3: TGCGCCAGCGGAGAGCGGGAGGGAGAAAACGAGCAGTACTTC. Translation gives CASGEREGENEQYF.

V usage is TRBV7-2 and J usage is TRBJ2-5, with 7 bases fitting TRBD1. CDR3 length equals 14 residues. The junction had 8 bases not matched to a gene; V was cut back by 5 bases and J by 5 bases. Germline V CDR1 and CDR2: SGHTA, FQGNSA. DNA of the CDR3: TGTGCCAGCAGCCCGGGACAGCTTCGGGAGACCCAGTACTTC. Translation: CASSPGQLRETQYF.

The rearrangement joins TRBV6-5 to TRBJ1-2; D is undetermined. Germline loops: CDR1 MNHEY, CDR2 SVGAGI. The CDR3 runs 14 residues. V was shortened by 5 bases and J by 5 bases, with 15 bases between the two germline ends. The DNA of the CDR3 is TGTGCCAGCAGTGAAGCCGGCGTCAATTATGGCTACACCTTC. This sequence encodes CASSEAGVNYGYTF.

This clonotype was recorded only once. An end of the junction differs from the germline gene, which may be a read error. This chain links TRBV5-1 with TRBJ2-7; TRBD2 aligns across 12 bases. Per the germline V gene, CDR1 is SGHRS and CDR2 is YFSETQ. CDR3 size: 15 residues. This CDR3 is CASTLGLAGTYEQYF. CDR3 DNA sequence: TGCGCCAGCACCTTGGGACTAGCGGGTACCTACGAGCAGTACTTC.

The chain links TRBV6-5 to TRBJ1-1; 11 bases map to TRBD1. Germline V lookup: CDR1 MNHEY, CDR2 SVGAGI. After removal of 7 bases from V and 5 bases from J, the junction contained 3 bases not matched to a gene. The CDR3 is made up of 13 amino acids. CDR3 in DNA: TGTGCCAGCAACAGGGACAGGGGGACTGAAGCTTTCTTT. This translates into CASNRDRGTEAFF.

CDR3 DNA sequence: TGTGCCACCAGTTCCCGAGGGACAGGGGACAATGAGCAGTTCTTC. Residues: CATSSRGTGDNEQFF. This chain joins TRBV24-1 and TRBJ2-1, with 10 bases aligning to TRBD1. V lost 6 bases and J lost 5; bases outside the gene matches: 6. This CDR3 spans 15 amino acids. CDR1 and CDR2 from the germline V gene are KGHDR and SFDVKD.

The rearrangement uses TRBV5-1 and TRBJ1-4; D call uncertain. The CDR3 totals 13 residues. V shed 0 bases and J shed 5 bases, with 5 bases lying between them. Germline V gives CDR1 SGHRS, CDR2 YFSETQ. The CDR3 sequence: CASSLGGNEKLFF. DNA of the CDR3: TGCGCCAGCAGCTTGGGCGGGAATGAAAAACTGTTTTTT. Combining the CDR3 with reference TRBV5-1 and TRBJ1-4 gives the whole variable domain KAGVTQTPRYLIKTRGQQVTLSCSPISGHRSVSWYQQTPGQGLQFLFEYFSETQRNKGNFPGRFSGRQFSNSRSEMNVSTLELGDSALYLCASSLGGNEKLFFGSGTQLSVL.

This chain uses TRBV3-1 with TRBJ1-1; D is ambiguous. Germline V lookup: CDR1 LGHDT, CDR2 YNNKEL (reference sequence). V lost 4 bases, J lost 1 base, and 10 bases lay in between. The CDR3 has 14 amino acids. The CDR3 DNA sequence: TGTGCCAGCAGCCCGATTGGGCGGAACACTGAAGCTTTCTTT. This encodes CASSPIGRNTEAFF.

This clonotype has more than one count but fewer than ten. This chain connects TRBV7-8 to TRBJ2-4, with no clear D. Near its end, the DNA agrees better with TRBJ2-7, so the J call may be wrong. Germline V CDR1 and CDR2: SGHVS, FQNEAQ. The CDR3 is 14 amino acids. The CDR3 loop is CASSSRLDRYEQYF. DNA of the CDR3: TGTGCCAGCAGCTCCCGTCTGGATCGTTACGAGCAGTACTTC.

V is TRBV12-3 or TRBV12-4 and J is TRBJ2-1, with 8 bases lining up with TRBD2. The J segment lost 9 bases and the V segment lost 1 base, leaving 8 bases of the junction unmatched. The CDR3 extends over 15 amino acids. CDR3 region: CASSLDPAGVIEQFF. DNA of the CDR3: TGTGCCAGCAGTTTAGATCCAGCGGGAGTGATTGAGCAGTTCTTC.